This TCR beta chain was recovered during a study of blood T cell repertoires in COVID-19. Study overall: Both acute and convalescent COVID-19 samples were obtained from the United States, Italy and Spain. PBMCs, B-cell-depleted T cells, or T cells provided the cDNA or gDNA that made up the material.

Source study methods: From reference gene primer amplification, estimates of nucleated cell counts were derived. Repertoires were generated with immunoSEQ multiplex PCR, while TCRdb's copy carries only in-frame clones and drops some. The V and J calls and clone size are taken from that table; D and trimming were inferred from the DNA. The data contain about 260,000 clones, approximately 91% of them singletons. J lost 2 bases, V lost 6 bases, and 9 bases had no gene match. The germline gives CDR1 LGHDT, CDR2 YNNKEL (reference sequence). The CDR3 has 16 residues. The sample taken for sequencing was peripheral blood. The chain employs TRBV3-1 (or the pseudogene TRBV3-2) and TRBJ2-5, with 10 bases lining up with TRBD1. This TCR was recovered from a human donor in a cohort sampled during active COVID-19. CDR3 DNA sequence: TGTGCCAGCAGTCGGGACAGGGGCGGAATTCAAGAGACCCAGTACTTC. This sequence encodes CASSRDRGGIQETQYF.